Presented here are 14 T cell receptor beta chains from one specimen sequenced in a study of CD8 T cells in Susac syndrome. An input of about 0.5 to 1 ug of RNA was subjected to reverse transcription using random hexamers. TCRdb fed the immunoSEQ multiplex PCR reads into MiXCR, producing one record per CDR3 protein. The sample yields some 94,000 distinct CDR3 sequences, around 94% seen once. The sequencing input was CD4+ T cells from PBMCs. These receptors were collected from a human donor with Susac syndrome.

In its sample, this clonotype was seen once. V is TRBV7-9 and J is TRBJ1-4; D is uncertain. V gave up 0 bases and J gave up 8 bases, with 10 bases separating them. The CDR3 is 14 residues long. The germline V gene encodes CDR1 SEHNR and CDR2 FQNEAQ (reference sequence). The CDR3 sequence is CASSLAFTGEKLFF. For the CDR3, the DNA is TGTGCCAGCAGCTTAGCGTTTACGGGCGAAAAACTGTTTTTT.

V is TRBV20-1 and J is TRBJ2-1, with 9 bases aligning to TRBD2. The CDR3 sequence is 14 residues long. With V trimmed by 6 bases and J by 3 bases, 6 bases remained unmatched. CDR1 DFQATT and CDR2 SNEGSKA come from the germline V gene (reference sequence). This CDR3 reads CSARLAGFYNEQFF. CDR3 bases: TGCAGTGCCCGTCTAGCGGGGTTCTACAATGAGCAGTTCTTC.

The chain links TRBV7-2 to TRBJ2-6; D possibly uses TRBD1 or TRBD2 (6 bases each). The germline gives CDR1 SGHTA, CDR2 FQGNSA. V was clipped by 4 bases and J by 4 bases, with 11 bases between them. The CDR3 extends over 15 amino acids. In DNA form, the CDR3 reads TGTGCCAGCAGCTCGGGGGCTATGGGGGCCAACGTCCTGACTTTC. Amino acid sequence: CASSSGAMGANVLTF.

This CDR3 is CSVVRANVLTF. CDR3 bases: TGCAGCGTTGTGCGGGCCAACGTCCTGACTTTC. The J gene is TRBJ2-6, the V gene TRBV29-1, with D unresolved. CDR3 size: 11 residues. Germline V gene data show CDR1 as SQVTM and CDR2 as ANQGSEA. V was cut by 4 bases and J by 5 bases, with 3 bases left in between.

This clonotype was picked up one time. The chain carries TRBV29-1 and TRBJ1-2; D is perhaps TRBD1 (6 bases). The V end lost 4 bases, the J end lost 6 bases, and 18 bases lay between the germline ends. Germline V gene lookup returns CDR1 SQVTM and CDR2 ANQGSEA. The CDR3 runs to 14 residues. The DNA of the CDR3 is TGCAGCGTTGCCCGGGGGGGCGCGGCTAATGGCTACACCTTC. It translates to CSVARGGAANGYTF.

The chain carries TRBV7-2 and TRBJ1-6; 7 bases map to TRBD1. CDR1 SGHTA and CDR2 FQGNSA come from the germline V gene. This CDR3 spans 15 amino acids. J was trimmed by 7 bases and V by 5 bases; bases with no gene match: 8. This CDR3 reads CASSRQGGGNSPLHF. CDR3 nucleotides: TGTGCCAGCAGCCGACAGGGTGGCGGGAATTCACCCCTCCACTTT.

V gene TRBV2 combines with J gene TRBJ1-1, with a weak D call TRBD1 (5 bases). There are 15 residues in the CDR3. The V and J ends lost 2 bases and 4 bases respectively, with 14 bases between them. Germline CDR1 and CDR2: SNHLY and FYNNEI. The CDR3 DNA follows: TGTGCCAGCAGTGAATCTAGGGGCGAAGGCACTGAAGCTTTCTTT. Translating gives CASSESRGEGTEAFF.

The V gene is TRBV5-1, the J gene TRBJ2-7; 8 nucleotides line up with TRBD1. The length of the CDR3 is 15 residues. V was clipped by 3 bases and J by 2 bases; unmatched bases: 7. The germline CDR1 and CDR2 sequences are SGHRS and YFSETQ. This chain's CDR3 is CASSSRQGTTYEQYF. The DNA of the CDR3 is TGCGCCAGCAGCTCTAGACAGGGGACAACCTACGAGCAGTACTTC.

The CDR3 loop reads CASSLPRRGGVINEQFF. The CDR3 DNA reads as TGTGCCAGCAGCCTCCCGAGGCGGGGGGGGGTAATCAATGAGCAGTTCTTC. This chain uses TRBV9 with TRBJ2-1; 9 bases are a match to TRBD2. Trimming removed 4 bases from V and 6 bases from J; junction bases left unmatched: 14. Germline CDR1 SGDLS, CDR2 YYNGEE. The CDR3 is 17 amino acids. Variable domain in full (rest from reference TRBV9 and TRBJ2-1): DSGVTQTPKHLITATGQRVTLRCSPRSGDLSVYWYQQSLDQGLQFLIQYYNGEERAKGNILERFSAQQFPDLHSELNLSSLELGDSALYFCASSLPRRGGVINEQFFGPGTRLTVL.

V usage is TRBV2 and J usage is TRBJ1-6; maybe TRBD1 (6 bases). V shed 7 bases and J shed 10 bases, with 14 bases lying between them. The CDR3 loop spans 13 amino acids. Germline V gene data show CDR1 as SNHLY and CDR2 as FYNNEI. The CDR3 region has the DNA TGTGCCAGCAAGGAGGACAGAAGATCACCCCTCCACTTT. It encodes CASKEDRRSPLHF.

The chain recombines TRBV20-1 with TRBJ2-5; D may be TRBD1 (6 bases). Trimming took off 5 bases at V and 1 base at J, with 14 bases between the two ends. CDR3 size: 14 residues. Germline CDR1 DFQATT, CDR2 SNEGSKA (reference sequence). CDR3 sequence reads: CSAVWVGAQETQYF. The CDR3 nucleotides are TGCAGTGCTGTGTGGGTGGGGGCCCAAGAGACCCAGTACTTC.

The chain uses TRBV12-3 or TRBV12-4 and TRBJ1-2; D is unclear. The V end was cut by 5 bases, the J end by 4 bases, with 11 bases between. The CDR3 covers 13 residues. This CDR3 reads CASSPLGTYGYTF. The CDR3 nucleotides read TGTGCCAGCAGTCCCTTGGGCACCTATGGCTACACCTTC.

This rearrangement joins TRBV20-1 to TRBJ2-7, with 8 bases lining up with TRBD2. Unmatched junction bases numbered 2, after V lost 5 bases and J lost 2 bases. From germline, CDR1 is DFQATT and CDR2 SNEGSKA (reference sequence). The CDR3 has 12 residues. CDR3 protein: CSALAGTYEQYF. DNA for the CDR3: TGCAGTGCTCTAGCGGGTACCTACGAGCAGTACTTC.

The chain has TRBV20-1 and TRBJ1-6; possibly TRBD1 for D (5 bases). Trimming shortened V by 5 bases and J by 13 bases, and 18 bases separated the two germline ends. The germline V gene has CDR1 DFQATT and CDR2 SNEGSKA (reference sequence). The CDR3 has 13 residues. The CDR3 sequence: CSARGSLLAPLHF. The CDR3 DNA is TGCAGTGCTCGGGGCAGCCTCCTGGCGCCCCTCCACTTT.